This TCR beta chain was sequenced during a study of blood T cell repertoires in COVID-19. Study in general: T cells, B-cell-depleted T cells, or PBMCs supplied cDNA or gDNA.

Trimming removed 4 bases from V and 3 bases from J, with 5 bases in between. This CDR3 is 11 amino acids long. Germline-derived CDR1 and CDR2 are SGHDT and YYEEEE. Methods used by the authors: Cell counts per sample came from amplifying reference gene primers. The table came from immunoSEQ multiplex PCR; TCRdb's copy has only in-frame clones and leaves some out. D and trimming come from the DNA, and the V and J calls and clone size come from that table. The top ten clones hold approximately 5.1% of a sample with around 100,000 clones, 90% of them seen once. The gene calls are TRBV5-6 and TRBJ2-7; D not resolved. The sequence was obtained from a man aged 50-59 years with acute or convalescent COVID-19. Specimen: peripheral blood. For the CDR3, the DNA is TGTGCCAGCAGCCGCAGCTACGAGCAGTACTTC. This gives the protein CASSRSYEQYF.